These 17 T cell receptor beta chains were all obtained from the same sample, sequenced in a study of T cell responses to AZD1222 COVID-19 vaccine. Some clones are missing from TCRdb's copy, which holds only in-frame ones; the method was immunoSEQ multiplex PCR. The sample carries about 120,000 clones, around nine tenths recorded once. The sequenced sample was peripheral blood, obtained on day 0 of AZD1222 vaccination. The receptors derive from an adult in good health.

This clone has a handful of counts. This chain uses TRBV5-1 with TRBJ1-3; 9 positions agree with TRBD1. V lost 4 bases and J lost 4; bases outside the gene matches: 6. The length of the CDR3 is 15 residues. The germline V gene has CDR1 SGHRS and CDR2 YFSETQ. The CDR3 sequence: CASSTGQGIGNTIYF. The DNA for the CDR3 is TGCGCCAGCAGCACTGGACAGGGGATAGGAAACACCATATATTTT. The full variable domain, completed using reference TRBV5-1 and TRBJ1-3, is KAGVTQTPRYLIKTRGQQVTLSCSPISGHRSVSWYQQTPGQGLQFLFEYFSETQRNKGNFPGRFSGRQFSNSRSEMNVSTLELGDSALYLCASSTGQGIGNTIYFGEGSWLTVV.

The chain employs TRBV24-1 and TRBJ1-2, with TRBD1 matching over 7 bases. CDR1 KGHDR and CDR2 SFDVKD come from the germline V gene. The CDR3 consists of 13 residues. J lost 3 bases, V lost 9 bases, and 6 bases had no gene match. The CDR3 protein is CATGNRGDYGYTF. In DNA form, the CDR3 reads TGTGCCACCGGCAACAGGGGTGACTATGGCTACACCTTC.

The gene calls are TRBV28 and TRBJ1-5, with D unclear. The CDR3 extends over 16 amino acids. Germline CDR1 reads MDHEN; CDR2 reads SYDVKM. V was pared by 2 bases and J by 3 bases, with 14 bases between. In nucleotides, the CDR3 is TGTGCCAGCAGTTTACTGGCAGGTGGGAACAATCAGCCCCAGCATTTT. Protein product: CASSLLAGGNNQPQHF.

This clone turned up a few times. CDR3 amino acids: CASRETGWGTEAFF. The CDR3 nucleotides read TGTGCCAGCAGGGAGACAGGGTGGGGCACTGAAGCTTTCTTT. The V call is TRBV14, the J call TRBJ1-1; 7 bases match TRBD1. V gave up 6 bases and J gave up 4 bases; unmatched junction bases: 8. The CDR3 spans 14 residues. CDR1 is SGHDN and CDR2 is FVKESK in the germline V gene.

The genes are TRBV28 and TRBJ2-7; 9 bases match TRBD1. V was clipped by 5 bases and J by 4 bases; unmatched bases: 6. The CDR3 sequence is 14 residues long. Germline CDR1 is MDHEN and CDR2 is SYDVKM. The CDR3 is CASSLHRGQYEQYF. The CDR3 nucleotides read TGTGCCAGCAGTCTCCACAGGGGGCAATACGAGCAGTACTTC.

The V and J genes are TRBV21-1 and TRBJ1-2; the table's TRBD1 call for D was not verified on the DNA. TRBV21-1 represents a pseudogene. The CDR3 is made up of 14 amino acids. The CDR3 bases are TGTGCCAGCAGCAAAGGAGGGACAGGGGCTGGCTACACCTTC. Protein product: CASSKGGTGAGYTF.

The sample holds one count of this clone. This sequence joins TRBV6-1 and TRBJ1-5; 10 bases line up with TRBD1. The CDR3 is 16 amino acids. Trimming cost V 4 bases and J 2 bases; bases outside gene matches: 5. Per germline, CDR1 MNHNS and CDR2 SASEGT. The CDR3 bases are TGTGCCAGCAGTGGGACAGGGGGTCTCGGCAATCAGCCCCAGCATTTT. Residues: CASSGTGGLGNQPQHF.

With regard to this clone: Within the sample, other DNA sequences also encode this same CDR3. The genes are TRBV6-1 and TRBJ2-7; a possible D gene is TRBD1 (6 bases). Trimming stripped 0 bases from V and 6 bases from J, with 6 bases between. CDR3 length equals 12 residues. Germline assignment: CDR1 MNHNS and CDR2 SASEGT. The CDR3 DNA follows: TGTGCCAGCAGTGAAGCAGGGGGCGAGCAGTACTTC. Translated, it gives CASSEAGGEQYF.

The chain combines TRBV19 with TRBJ2-2; 12 bases match TRBD2. V lost 4 bases, J lost 3 bases, and 3 bases stayed unmatched. CDR1 LNHDA and CDR2 SQIVND come from the germline V gene (reference sequence). This CDR3 has 16 amino acids. CDR3 nucleotides: TGTGCCAGTAGTACGACTAGCGGGAGATACACCGGGGAGCTGTTTTTT. Protein: CASSTTSGRYTGELFF.

The CDR3, as DNA: TGCGCCAGCAGCTTGAGTCCGGGGCCCAACGAGCAGTACTTC. This gives the protein CASSLSPGPNEQYF. This chain uses TRBV5-1 with TRBJ2-7; D possibly matches TRBD1 or TRBD2 (5 bases each). The CDR3 totals 14 residues. The germline V and J ends were trimmed by 1 base and 5 bases, with 13 bases remaining between them. Germline CDR1 reads SGHRS; CDR2 reads YFSETQ.

The chain uses TRBV6-5 and TRBJ2-5; either TRBD1 or TRBD2 may supply D (6 bases each). This CDR3 is built from 12 residues. V was trimmed by 9 bases and J by 8 bases, leaving 16 bases between them. Germline lookup yields CDR1 MNHEY and CDR2 SVGAGI. The CDR3, as DNA: TGTGCCAGTAGACTAGGGGGGAACACCCAGTACTTC. Amino acids: CASRLGGNTQYF.

V gene TRBV10-3 combines with J gene TRBJ2-2; 7 nucleotides align to TRBD1. The CDR3 extends over 14 amino acids. The V gene end was trimmed by 4 bases and the J gene end by 5 bases; junction bases not matched to a gene: 4. From germline, CDR1 is ENHRY and CDR2 SYGVKD. CDR3 in DNA: TGTGCCATCAGTGGGGGACAGCAAACCGGGGAGCTGTTTTTT. This gives the protein CAISGGQQTGELFF.

The gene calls are TRBV27 and TRBJ1-5; D remains unclear. With 5 bases removed from V and 6 bases from J, the gap between germline ends came to 14 bases. The CDR3 consists of 14 residues. Germline-derived CDR1 and CDR2 are MNHEY and SMNVEV (reference sequence). CDR3 in amino acids: CASSQTLFGQPQHF. The DNA for the CDR3 is TGTGCCAGCAGTCAGACACTCTTCGGTCAGCCCCAGCATTTT.

The chain employs TRBV3-1 (or the pseudogene TRBV3-2) and TRBJ1-2; D is undetermined. V gave up 6 bases and J gave up 8 bases, with 13 bases separating them. Germline CDR1 reads LGHDT; CDR2 reads YNNKEL (reference sequence). There are 12 residues in the CDR3. The CDR3, as DNA: TGTGCCAGCAGTACTCCAAGCGGAGGCTACACCTTC. This encodes CASSTPSGGYTF.

The chain employs TRBV5-4 and TRBJ2-3; tentatively, D is TRBD2 (6 bases). This CDR3 has 16 amino acids. V dropped 0 bases and J dropped 0 bases, with 11 bases sitting between them. Germline V gives CDR1 SGHNT, CDR2 YYREEE (reference sequence). The CDR3 here is CASSLGAGLSTDTQYF. The CDR3 DNA follows: TGTGCCAGCAGCTTGGGTGCGGGACTTAGCACAGATACGCAGTATTTT.

The J gene is TRBJ1-1, the V gene TRBV5-1, with D possibly TRBD1 on 6 matching bases. Germline assignment: CDR1 SGHRS and CDR2 YFSETQ. This CDR3 is built from 12 residues. The V gene lost 0 bases and the J gene lost 7 bases, with 7 bases spanning the gap. CDR3 protein: CASSLEGGEAFF. The DNA of the CDR3 is TGCGCCAGCAGCTTGGAAGGGGGTGAAGCTTTCTTT.

This chain uses TRBV18 with TRBJ2-5, with D hard to call. The V end lost 3 bases, the J end lost 5 bases, and 10 bases lay between the germline ends. This CDR3 has 13 amino acids. CDR1 KGHSH and CDR2 LQKENI come from the germline V gene. In DNA form, the CDR3 reads TGTGCCAGCTCACCCCGCCCGGCGGAGACCCAGTACTTC. This encodes CASSPRPAETQYF. The complete variable domain, with remaining parts taken from reference TRBV18 and TRBJ2-5, reads NAGVMQNPRHLVRRRGQEARLRCSPMKGHSHVYWYRQLPEEGLKFMVYLQKENIIDESGMPKERFSAEFPKEGPSILRIQQVVRGDSAAYFCASSPRPAETQYFGPGTRLLVL.